Each of the 3 T cell receptor beta chains below was sequenced from the same sample in a study of blood T cell repertoires in COVID-19. Method: immunoSEQ multiplex PCR; TCRdb's copy keeps in-frame clones and lacks some. Of 500,000 or so clones listed, about 85% are singletons. Sequencing used PBMCs or T cells enriched from blood (not recorded which). Receptors originate from a young woman who had recovered from COVID-19.

V and J are TRBV19 and TRBJ1-4; TRBD1 is a possible D gene (6 bases). The CDR3 spans 16 residues. Germline-derived CDR1 and CDR2 are LNHDA and SQIVND (reference sequence). V was cut by 5 bases and J by 8 bases, with 21 bases left in between. CDR3 region: CASSFPTSGVGEKLFF. The CDR3 nucleotides read TGTGCCAGTAGTTTTCCGACGTCAGGGGTAGGCGAAAAACTGTTTTTT.

The CDR3 protein is CASSIGQGSLGEKLFF. The CDR3 DNA follows: TGTGCCAGTAGTATAGGCCAGGGATCTCTTGGTGAAAAACTGTTTTTT. The chain carries TRBV19 and TRBJ1-4; the D gene is possibly TRBD1 (5 bases). Germline CDR1 and CDR2: LNHDA and SQIVND (reference sequence). Trimming left V 1 base short and J 7 bases short, with 16 bases between. CDR3 length: 16 amino acids.

In DNA form, the CDR3 reads TGTGCCAGCCGAATACTCACCCTAAACACTGAAGCTTTCTTT. It translates to CASRILTLNTEAFF. The J gene is TRBJ1-1, the V gene TRBV7-9; D is unresolved. Germline assignment: CDR1 SEHNR and CDR2 FQNEAQ (reference sequence). V was cut by 8 bases and J by 2 bases, with 15 bases left in between. The CDR3 totals 14 residues.